Below, one TCR beta chain is given with its context. Its antigen is as yet unknown. Employing constant-segment primers, 5'RACE generated TCR alpha and TCR beta cDNA libraries bearing sample barcodes and UMIs. A single record per CDR3 protein comes from TCRdb applying MiXCR to the 5' RACE reads. The repertoire holds approximately 89,000 distinct CDR3 sequences, with roughly 23% as singletons. V was clipped by 1 base and J by 5 bases; unmatched bases: 9. From germline, CDR1 is LNHDA and CDR2 SQIVND (reference sequence). There are 16 residues in the CDR3. This sample stems from a study of T-cell memory formation after mild COVID-19. Study information: For the most part, TCR clusters were specific to one donor. Overall study findings and caveats: For second-wave clones that peaked at day 37, SARS-CoV-2 specificity went unverified. Later expanders leaned CD4+, whereas day 15 to 85 contracting clones were balanced CD4/CD8.

V and J are TRBV19 and TRBJ1-1; TRBD1 aligns across 8 bases. The clonotype comes from a man aged 18 to 35 who had mild COVID-19 (a few samples of this study predate the infection). Cell type and time point are not known. The sample comprised PBMCs or a T cell subset sorted from them (not recorded which). The CDR3 loop is CASSIGLGQGSTEAFF. CDR3 bases: TGTGCCAGTAGTATAGGCCTCGGACAGGGTTCGACTGAAGCTTTCTTT.